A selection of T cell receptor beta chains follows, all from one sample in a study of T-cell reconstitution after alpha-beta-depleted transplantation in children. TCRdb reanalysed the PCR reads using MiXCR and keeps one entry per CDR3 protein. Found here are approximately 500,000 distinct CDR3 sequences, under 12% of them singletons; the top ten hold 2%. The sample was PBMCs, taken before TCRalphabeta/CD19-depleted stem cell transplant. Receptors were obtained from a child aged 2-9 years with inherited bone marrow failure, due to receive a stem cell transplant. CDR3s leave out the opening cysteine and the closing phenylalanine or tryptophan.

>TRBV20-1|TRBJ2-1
STSPGLAGYNEQF
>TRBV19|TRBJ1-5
ASSTRQGNQPQH
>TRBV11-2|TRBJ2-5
ASSPGLRQETQY
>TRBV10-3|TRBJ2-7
AITPGSLSYEQY
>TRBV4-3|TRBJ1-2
ASSRKWGGGQGGAYGYT
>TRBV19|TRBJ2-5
ASRNYRGGETQY
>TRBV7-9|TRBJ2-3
ASSQDRGLTDTQY
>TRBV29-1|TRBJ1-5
SVGRGPSSDSNQPQH
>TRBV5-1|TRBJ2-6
ASSVTGANSGANVLT
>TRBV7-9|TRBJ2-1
ASRLPPFDEQF
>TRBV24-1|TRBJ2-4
ATSTDTNIQY
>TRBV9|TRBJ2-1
ASSPWAGSEQF
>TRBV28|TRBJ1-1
ASTPRGGTEAF
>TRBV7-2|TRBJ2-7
ASSPQTSSPYEQY
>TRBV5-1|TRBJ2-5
ASGQTGNQETQY
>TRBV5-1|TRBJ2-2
ASSFSTGSTGELF
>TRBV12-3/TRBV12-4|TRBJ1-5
ASSFFAISPGNQPQH
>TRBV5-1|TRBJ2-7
ASSLTGAGTGQYEQY
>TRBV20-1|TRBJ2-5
RVVHPRQETQY
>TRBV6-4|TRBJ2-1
ASSDPRREADNSEQF
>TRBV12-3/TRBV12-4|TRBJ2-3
ASSFRSGSGSDTQY
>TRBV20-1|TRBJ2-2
SASRGSNTGELF
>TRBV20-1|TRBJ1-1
SAKPPIEALNTEAF
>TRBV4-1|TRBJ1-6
ASSQYQGTDNSPLH
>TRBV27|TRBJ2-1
ASSSSSGSRNEQF
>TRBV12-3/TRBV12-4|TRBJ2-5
ASMGSQETQY
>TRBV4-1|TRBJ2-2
ASSQSGGYTGELF
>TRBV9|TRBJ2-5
ASSPTGTGGQETQY
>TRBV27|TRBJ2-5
ASSLIGTLQETQY
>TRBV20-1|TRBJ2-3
SAPLAGADTQY
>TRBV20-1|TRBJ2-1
SARGLETSGLNEQF
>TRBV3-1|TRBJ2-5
ASSQDPTSGKETQY
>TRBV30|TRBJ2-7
AWVGPGKSYEQY
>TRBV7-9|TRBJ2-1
ASSLEAEQF
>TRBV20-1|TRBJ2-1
SARLRPSGIYNEQF
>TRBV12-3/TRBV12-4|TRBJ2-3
ASSTSGGAITDTQY
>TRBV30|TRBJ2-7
AWSRGGAGGPSAYEQY
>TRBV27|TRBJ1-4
ASSLWPMRNEKLF
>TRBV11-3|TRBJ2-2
ASSSRGQNTGELF
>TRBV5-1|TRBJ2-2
ASSSTDSAITGELF